A selection of T cell receptor beta chains follows, all from one sample in a study of cytomegalovirus exposure and HLA in healthy donors. This table comes from immunoSEQ multiplex PCR, and its TCRdb copy is limited to in-frame clones, with some not included. Found here are 90,000 to 150,000 clones, about 68% of them singletons; the top ten hold around 10%. The sequenced sample was PBMCs. The receptors here all came from a woman in her forties or fifties in good health and CMV-seropositive. Both conserved end residues are part of each CDR3. D genes are given only for firm matches. Expanded clones get a size class; other rows say once, few or many, or leave the size out.

abundance	d_gene	v_gene	j_gene	CDR3aa	CDR3nt
.	.	TRBV25-1	TRBJ2-5	CASSFQLETQYF	TGTGCCAGCAGTTTTCAATTGGAGACCCAGTACTTC
.	TRBD2	TRBV4-1	TRBJ2-3	CASSPTPGLAGGQSDTQYF	TGCGCCAGCAGCCCGACTCCGGGACTAGCGGGGGGGCAGTCAGATACGCAGTATTTT
.	TRBD1	TRBV18	TRBJ1-1	CASSPPDRVNTEAFF	TGTGCCAGCTCACCCCCCGACAGGGTGAACACTGAAGCTTTCTTT
.	.	TRBV4-2	TRBJ2-1	CASSQDHLRVPGGEQFF	TGTGCCAGCAGCCAAGATCATCTCAGGGTCCCGGGTGGTGAGCAGTTCTTC
.	.	TRBV9	TRBJ1-6	CASSRQGSSYNSPLHF	TGTGCCAGCAGCAGGCAGGGCAGCTCCTATAATTCACCCCTCCACTTT
once	.	TRBV7-8	TRBJ1-4	CASSFESGAGKKNEKLFF	TGTGCCAGCAGCTTCGAGAGTGGGGCGGGGAAAAAGAATGAAAAACTGTTTTTT
.	.	TRBV20-1	TRBJ2-7	CSARTSVAPYF	TGCAGTGCTAGAACTAGTGTAGCTCCGTACTTC
once	.	TRBV28	TRBJ1-1	CASSTGWAEAFF	TGTGCCAGCAGTACCGGGTGGGCTGAAGCTTTCTTT
.	.	TRBV28	TRBJ1-4	CASSLREKLFF	TGTGCCAGCAGTTTACGGGAAAAACTGTTTTTT
.	.	TRBV7-2	TRBJ2-7	CASSLTQQAYEQYF	TGTGCCAGCAGCTTAACACAACAGGCCTACGAGCAGTACTTC
.	.	TRBV7-9	TRBJ2-4	CASSFGGLAKNIQYF	TGTGCCAGCAGCTTCGGCGGGCTAGCCAAAAACATTCAGTACTTC
.	.	TRBV6-4	TRBJ1-2	CASSDNTAGNYGYTF	TGTGCCAGCAGTGACAATACAGCTGGGAACTATGGCTACACCTTC
.	.	TRBV7-2	TRBJ1-6	CASSLRGSNSPLHF	TGTGCCAGCAGCTTAAGGGGAAGTAATTCACCCCTCCACTTT
.	TRBD1	TRBV27	TRBJ2-3	CASSTGQGGTDTQYF	TGTGCCAGCAGTACCGGACAGGGCGGCACAGATACGCAGTATTTT
.	.	TRBV4-3	TRBJ2-2	CASSQDRAVTGELFF	TGCGCCAGCAGCCAAGATAGAGCGGTCACCGGGGAGCTGTTTTTT
.	TRBD1	TRBV29-1	TRBJ1-4	CSVAGQDSATNEKLFF	TGCAGCGTTGCGGGACAGGACAGTGCAACTAATGAAAAACTGTTTTTT